This record concerns one T cell receptor beta chain sequence. There is no known antigen for this receptor. There are no base qualities to consult, and no much larger clone falls within one base. The cohort consisted of 650 to 850 healthy bone marrow donors. Cohort members were all nominally healthy when sampled, although unrecorded immune exposures were likely present. The donor tested CMV seropositive and was one of the 289 seropositive cohort members. Each donor provided a peripheral blood sample, and peripheral blood mononuclear cells were used for TCR beta sequencing. The Qiagen DNeasy Blood Extraction Kit was used to extract genomic DNA from the blood cell samples. The germline V gene supplies CDR1 SGHTA and CDR2 FQGTGA. V is clipped by 2 bases and J by 4 bases, and the sequence between their germline boundaries is 9 bases long. Taken from cysteine to phenylalanine, the CDR3 has 15 residues. Kept here is only the CDR3 DNA, which spans 45 bases and is read in frame from base 1.

The data are from a study of cytomegalovirus exposure and HLA in healthy donors (TCRdb year 2017). About the full investigation: According to an earlier analysis of 587 of the donors, some 170 million T cells yielded over 100 million unique TCR beta sequences and about 280 Gb of sequence data. Of the approximately 400 genotyped donors, about 80% fell in the genetic ancestry cluster associated with self-reported Caucasian donors. The study aimed to test whether cataloging public T cell receptors could reveal signatures of past pathogen exposure. The T cell repertoires of some 700 subjects were profiled by immunosequencing and related to cytomegalovirus serostatus. An earlier analysis of approximately 500 of the donors applied high-throughput TCR beta sequencing to assess whether each TCR beta V gene segment acted as functional or pseudogenic. Typing coverage differed by locus: A, B, C, DRB1 and DQB1 were typed in roughly 620-630 donors, DQA1 in 500 to 550, DPA1 in nearly 610, and DPB1 in roughly 450. Every discovery cohort repertoire had been produced on one sequencing platform. About 280 gigabases of sequencing data and approximately 84 million unique TCR sequences were included in an early release covering about 600 HLA-typed donors. A later analysis re-analyzed previously published TCR beta repertoires from hundreds of donors and added high-resolution HLA genotyping to study TCR occurrence patterns. High-throughput TCR immunosequencing, statistical association of individual TCRs with disease status, and machine learning were combined to predict cytomegalovirus infection status. A later genetic analysis took genome-wide SNP genotypes for about three fifths of the 666 donors and used that subset as a discovery cohort. Alongside the repertoire data, information on donor age, sex, ethnicity and CMV serostatus was compiled. In the later analysis, no new phenotypic data were used to find candidate immune exposures; instead, reliance was placed on TCR beta sequences and their occurrence across donors. HLA typing covered class I and class II loci at four-digit resolution. A separate validation cohort of 90 to 150 different subjects was used in addition to the 666-subject first cohort. Among 300 to 450 genotyped donors of the cohort, an average of approximately 250,000 unique TCR beta nucleotide sequences were sequenced per donor, roughly 20% of them non-productive. Because of strong linkage in the cohort, roughly 5 DR-DQ haplotypes were treated as single units for association and clustering.

Study-wide conclusions, independent of this receptor: Most TCR sequences were observed very rarely across donors, whereas some public TCRs were present in many individuals. An association between a missense DCLRE1C variant and V-gene and J-gene trimming of TCR beta chains was found in a later genetic analysis and replicated in an independent cohort. When HLA alleles, especially DR and DQ, strongly co-occurred, TCR associations were difficult to assign to individual alleles. Because counts were too low, seventeen rarely observed V segments, including chromosome 9 orphons, were left out of the earlier analysis of about 500 of the donors. A later analysis associated 15,000 to 20,000 TCR beta sequences with specific HLA alleles at a false discovery rate of 0.05. Sequencing depth was assumed to be roughly uniform across donors in the presence/absence analyses, though that assumption may not hold. Correlated functional status among segregating V segments might reflect linkage disequilibrium, but an unknown experimental factor could not be ruled out. In a later analysis, TCR association rates were found to vary across HLA loci, with the most associated TCRs seen for DRB1 alleles and the fewest for HLA-C alleles. Some IMGT-functional V segments, including TRBV6-2 and TRBV6-3, could not be distinguished by the 87-base-pair reads and were therefore excluded. In a later analysis, HLA-associated TCR beta chains showed more clonal expansion and lower generation probabilities than non-associated chains that were equally common. Three of the identified cytomegalovirus-associated TCR beta chains were confirmed in vitro to be specific for cytomegalovirus antigens. In a later analysis, several top co-occurrence clusters were reported to appear linked to parvovirus B19, influenza, CMV and Epstein-Barr virus. According to a later analysis, most CMV-associated TCR beta chains appeared to be HLA-restricted, and the HLA associations seemed to be driven largely by CMV exposure. HLA typing was unavailable for some donors at each locus, so association tests used only the typed subset. The cohort was sequenced for TCR beta chains only, and without alpha or paired-chain data the features that could be detected were limited. A later genetic analysis reported fewer N-insertions in productive TCRs among donors in an Asian-associated ancestry cluster than the roughly 700-donor mean. In an earlier analysis of about 540 of the donors, most TCR beta V segments were observed in productive rearrangements about 90% or about 30% of the time, broadly matching IMGT annotations. The sequencing pipeline was judged likely to have produced a cluster of highly shared sequence variants as a technical artifact. In the study, 150 to 200 TCR beta chains were listed as associated with cytomegalovirus. The classifier was reported to diagnose cytomegalovirus status with high specificity and sensitivity in both the original and validation cohorts. A further reported finding was that TCR beta sequences accurately predicted the HLA-A and HLA-B alleles for most subjects in the first cohort. The only immune exposure information available for the cohort was CMV serostatus. The authors suggested that the approach could potentially be generalized to other disease states and immunological phenotypes.

Libraries were prepared through the immunoSEQ multiplex PCR assay. For the multiplex PCR, a mixture combining 60 forward primers for TCR Vbeta segments and 13 reverse primers for TCR Jbeta segments was used. A multiplex PCR assay on genomic DNA amplified the CDR3 region of rearranged TCR beta genes. The amplified TCR beta libraries were sequenced on the Illumina HiSeq System as 87-base-pair reads. Per the source publication's procedure: In a later analysis, around 80 million unique TCR beta chains were counted across the 650 to 700 repertoires, and around 10 million of these chains were shared by at least two donors. Raw reads were error-corrected and collapsed into unique sequences with a nearest-neighbor algorithm that merged closely related sequences to remove PCR and sequencing errors. CDR3 sequences were aligned to IMGT reference sequences to assign V, D and J gene segments. For a sequence to be retained, a match of at least six nucleotides was required to both a V gene segment and a J gene segment. Rearrangements were called productive when the CDR3 lacked stop codons and stayed in frame with V and J; all others were non-productive. CDR3 was defined by IMGT convention, running from the second conserved V-encoded cysteine to the conserved J-encoded phenylalanine. The earlier analysis of 450 to 750 of the donors excluded any sequence lacking an unambiguous match to a single V gene segment. An earlier analysis of some 610 of the donors called V segments functional above 56.7% productive rearrangements and segregating when the between-donor standard deviation exceeded 5%. A statistical classification framework was developed to diagnose cytomegalovirus status using the catalog of TCR beta chain sequences. In a later analysis, TCR nucleotide sequences were compared against IMGT/GENE-DB human TR gene sequences so that V and J genes could be assigned. In a later analysis, CDR3 sequences and most-parsimonious VDJ recombination scenarios were assigned using the TCRdist pipeline. In a later analysis, every TCR beta chain was defined by the combination of its CDR3 amino acid sequence and its V-gene family, and reads without a unique V-gene family were dropped. In a later analysis, 500 to 700 highly shared, low-generation-probability nucleotide sequences were removed to address suspected cross-contamination and a sequencing artifact. In a later analysis, a clonal expansion index was calculated for each public chain from normalized within-repertoire ranks of inferred template counts. Generation probabilities in a later analysis came from a VDJ recombination model fitted to out-of-frame rearrangements, and those results were checked against IGoR. A later analysis scored TCR-TCR, TCR-HLA and TCR-CMV co-occurrence with hypergeometric tests, applying a repertoire-size bias correction to TCR pairs. A later analysis estimated false discovery rates by permuting HLA or CMV assignments 20 times. In a later analysis, co-occurring TCRs were grouped using DBSCAN, and TCRdist sequence similarity was added for clustering within HLA-allele-positive subsets. Co-occurrence clustering excluded repertoires with fewer than 30,000 or more than 120,000 public chains, plus five with anomalous nucleotide sharing. Held by TCRdb, this immuneACCESS table contains in-frame sequences only and omits some clones. Under half of the omission traces to an unresolved V gene where checked; the cause of the rest is unknown. V and J calls and clone size are given by that table; D and trimming were obtained from the DNA. Within this sample are roughly 180,000 clones, with more than 60% of them counted one time only. The biggest ten clones account for approximately 1.3% of the sample.

Sequencing used PBMCs. The TCR comes from a woman younger than 45 in good health and CMV-seropositive. This sequence uses TRBV7-3 and TRBJ2-6; a weak D assignment points to TRBD1 (6 bases agree). The CDR3 reads CASSLQGLGANVLTF. Read as DNA, the sequence is TGTGCCAGCAGCTTACAGGGGCTCGGGGCCAACGTCCTGACTTTC.